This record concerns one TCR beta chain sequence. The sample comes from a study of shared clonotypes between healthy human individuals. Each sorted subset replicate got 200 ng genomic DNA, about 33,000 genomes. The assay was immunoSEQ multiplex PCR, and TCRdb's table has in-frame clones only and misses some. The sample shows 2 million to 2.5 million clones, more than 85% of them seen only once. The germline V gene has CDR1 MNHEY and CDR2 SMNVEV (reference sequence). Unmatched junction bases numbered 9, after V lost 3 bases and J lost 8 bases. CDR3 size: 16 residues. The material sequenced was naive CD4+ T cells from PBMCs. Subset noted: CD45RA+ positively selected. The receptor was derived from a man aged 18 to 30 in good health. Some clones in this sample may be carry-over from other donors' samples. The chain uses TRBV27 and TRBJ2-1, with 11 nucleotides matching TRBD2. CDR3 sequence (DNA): TGTGCCAGCAGTTTCGGTTTCCTAGCGGGAGGCGATGAGCAGTTCTTC. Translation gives CASSFGFLAGGDEQFF.